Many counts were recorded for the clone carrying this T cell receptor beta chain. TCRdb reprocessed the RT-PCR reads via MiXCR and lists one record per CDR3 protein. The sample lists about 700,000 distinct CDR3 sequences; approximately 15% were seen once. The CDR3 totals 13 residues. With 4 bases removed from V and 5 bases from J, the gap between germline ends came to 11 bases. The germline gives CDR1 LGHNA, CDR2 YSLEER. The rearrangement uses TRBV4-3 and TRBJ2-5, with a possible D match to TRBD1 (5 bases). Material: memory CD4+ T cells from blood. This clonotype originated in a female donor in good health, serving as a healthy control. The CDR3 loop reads CASSPRQMETQYF. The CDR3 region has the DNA TGCGCCAGCAGCCCCCGACAGATGGAGACCCAGTACTTC.